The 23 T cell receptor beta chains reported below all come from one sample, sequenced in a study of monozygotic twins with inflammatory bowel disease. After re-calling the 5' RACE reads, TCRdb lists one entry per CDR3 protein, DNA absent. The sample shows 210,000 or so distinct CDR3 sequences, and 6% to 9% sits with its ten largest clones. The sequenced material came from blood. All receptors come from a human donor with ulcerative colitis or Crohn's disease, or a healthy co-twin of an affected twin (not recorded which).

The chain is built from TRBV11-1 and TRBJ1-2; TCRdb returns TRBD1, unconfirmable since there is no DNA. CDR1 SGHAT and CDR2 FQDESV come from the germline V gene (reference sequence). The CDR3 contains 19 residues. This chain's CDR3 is CASSLSTPGTGGSNYGYTF.

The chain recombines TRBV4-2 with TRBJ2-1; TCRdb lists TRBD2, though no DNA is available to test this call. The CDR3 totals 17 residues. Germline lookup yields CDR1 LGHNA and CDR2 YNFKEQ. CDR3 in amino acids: CASSQGKTGLALEEQFF.

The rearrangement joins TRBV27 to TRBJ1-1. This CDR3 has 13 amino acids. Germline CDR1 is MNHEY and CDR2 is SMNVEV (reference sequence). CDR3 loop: CASGHGRASEAFF.

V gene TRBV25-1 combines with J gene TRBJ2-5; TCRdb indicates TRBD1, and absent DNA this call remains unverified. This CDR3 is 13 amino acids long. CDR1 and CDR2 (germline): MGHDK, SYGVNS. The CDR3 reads CASSSGDEETQYF.

The CDR3 reads CASSQDSRILYEQYF. The genes are TRBV4-1 and TRBJ2-7. The length of the CDR3 is 15 residues. CDR1 and CDR2 (germline): MGHRA, YSYEKL.

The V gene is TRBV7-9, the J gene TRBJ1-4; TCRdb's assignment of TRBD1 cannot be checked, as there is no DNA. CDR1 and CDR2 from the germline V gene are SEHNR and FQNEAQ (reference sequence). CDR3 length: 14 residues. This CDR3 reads CASSLGTGPEKLFF.

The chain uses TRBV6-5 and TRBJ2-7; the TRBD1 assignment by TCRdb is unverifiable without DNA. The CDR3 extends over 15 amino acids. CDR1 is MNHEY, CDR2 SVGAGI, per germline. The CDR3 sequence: CASSYSMTGKNEQYF.

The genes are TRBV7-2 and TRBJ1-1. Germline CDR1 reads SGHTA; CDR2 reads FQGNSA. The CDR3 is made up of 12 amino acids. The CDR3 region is CASSHRRTEAFF. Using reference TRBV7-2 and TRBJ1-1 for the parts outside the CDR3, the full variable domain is GAGVSQSPSNKVTEKGKDVELRCDPISGHTALYWYRQSLGQGLEFLIYFQGNSAPDKSGLPSDRFSAERTGGSVSTLTIQRTQQEDSAVYLCASSHRRTEAFFGQGTRLTVV.

This CDR3 reads CSVLTGPFRDTQYF. J is TRBJ2-3 and V is TRBV29-1; the D gene TCRdb calls, TRBD2, cannot be checked with no DNA. CDR3 length: 14 amino acids. The germline V gene encodes CDR1 SQVTM and CDR2 ANQGSEA.

The CDR3 spells CASSLNIAYNEQFF. The chain combines TRBV5-1 with TRBJ2-1. Germline CDR1 SGHRS, CDR2 YFSETQ. The CDR3 is made up of 14 amino acids.

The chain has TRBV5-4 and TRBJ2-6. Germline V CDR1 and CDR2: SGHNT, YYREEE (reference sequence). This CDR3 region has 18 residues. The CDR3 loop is CASSLAHSIDSGANVLTF.

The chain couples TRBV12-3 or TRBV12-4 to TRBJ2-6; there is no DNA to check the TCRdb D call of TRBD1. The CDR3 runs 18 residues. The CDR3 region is CASSSTSTGLSGANVLTF.

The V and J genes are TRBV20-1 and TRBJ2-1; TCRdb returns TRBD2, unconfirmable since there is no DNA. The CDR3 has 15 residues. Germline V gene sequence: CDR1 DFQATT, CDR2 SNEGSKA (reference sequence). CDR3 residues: CSARRIAGESDEQFF.

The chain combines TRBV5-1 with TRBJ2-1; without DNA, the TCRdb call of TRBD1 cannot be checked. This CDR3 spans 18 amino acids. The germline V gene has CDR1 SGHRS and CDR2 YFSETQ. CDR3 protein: CASSSTPVTGGMDNEQFF.

CDR3 sequence: CATTNARGTEAFF. This chain joins TRBV6-1 and TRBJ1-1. This CDR3 has 13 residues. Germline CDR1 MNHNS, CDR2 SASEGT.

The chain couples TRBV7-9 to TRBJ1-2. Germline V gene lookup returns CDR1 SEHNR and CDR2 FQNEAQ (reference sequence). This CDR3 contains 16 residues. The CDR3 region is CASSGSEGLLYYGYTF.

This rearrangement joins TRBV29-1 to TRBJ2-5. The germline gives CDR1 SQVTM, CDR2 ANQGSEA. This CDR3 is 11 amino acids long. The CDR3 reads CSVSGEETQYF.

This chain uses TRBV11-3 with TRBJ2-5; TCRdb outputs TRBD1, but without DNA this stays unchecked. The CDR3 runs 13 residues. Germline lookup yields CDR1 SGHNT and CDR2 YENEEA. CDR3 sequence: CASSPPGSETQYF. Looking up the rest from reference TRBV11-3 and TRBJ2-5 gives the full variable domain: EAGVVQSPRYKIIEKKQPVAFWCNPISGHNTLYWYLQNLGQGPELLIRYENEEAVDDSQLPKDRFSAERLKGVDSTLKIQPAELGDSAVYLCASSPPGSETQYFGPGTRLLVL.

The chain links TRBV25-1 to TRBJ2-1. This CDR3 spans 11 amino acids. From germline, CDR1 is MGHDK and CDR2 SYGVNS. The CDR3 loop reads CASSGHNEQFF.

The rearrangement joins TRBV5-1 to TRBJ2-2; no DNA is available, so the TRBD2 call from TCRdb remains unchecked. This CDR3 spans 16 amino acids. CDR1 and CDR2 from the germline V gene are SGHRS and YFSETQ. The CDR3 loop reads CASSLGNRDFTGELFF.

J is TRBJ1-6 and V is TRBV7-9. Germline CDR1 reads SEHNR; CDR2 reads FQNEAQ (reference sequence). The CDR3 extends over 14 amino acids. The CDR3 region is CASSLGSVGSPLHF.

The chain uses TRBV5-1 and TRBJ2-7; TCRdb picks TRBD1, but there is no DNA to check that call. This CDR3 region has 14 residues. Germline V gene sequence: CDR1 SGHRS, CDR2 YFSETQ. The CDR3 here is CASSSGQVSYEQYF.

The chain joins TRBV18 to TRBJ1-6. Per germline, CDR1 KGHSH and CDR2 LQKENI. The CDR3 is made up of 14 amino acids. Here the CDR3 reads CASSPLEVKTPLHF.